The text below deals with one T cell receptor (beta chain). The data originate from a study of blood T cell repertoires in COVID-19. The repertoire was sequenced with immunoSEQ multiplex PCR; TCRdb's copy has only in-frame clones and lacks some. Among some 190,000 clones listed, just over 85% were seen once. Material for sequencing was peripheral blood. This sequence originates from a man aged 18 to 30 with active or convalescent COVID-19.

CDR3 loop: CASGLPSGQIIVQYF. CDR3 in DNA: TGTGCTAGTGGTCTCCCATCGGGACAGATCATTGTTCAGTACTTC. The chain links TRBV12-5 to TRBJ2-4; 7 nucleotides agree with TRBD1. V gave up 5 bases and J gave up 11 bases; unmatched junction bases: 15. Looked up from germline, CDR1 is LGHNT and CDR2 is FRNRAP. This CDR3 is built from 15 residues.